This entry lists 28 T cell receptor beta chains sequenced from one sample in a study of cytomegalovirus exposure and HLA in healthy donors (TCRdb year 2017). Library prep was done by the immunoSEQ multiplex PCR assay. The multiplex PCR relied on a mix of 60 forward primers for TCR Vbeta segments and 13 reverse primers for TCR Jbeta segments. Sourced from immuneACCESS, this table was stored by TCRdb with only in-frame sequences that have V and J called. A share of the clones is absent; for the studies checked, an unresolved V gene accounts for under half, and the remainder has no known explanation. The sample has 160,000 or so clones on record, about 80% of them singletons. Of the sample, less than 10% falls within the top ten clones. The sequenced material came from PBMCs. The receptors here all came from a man aged 18 to 30 in good health and CMV-seropositive.

The chain uses TRBV4-1 and TRBJ1-3, with D possibly matching TRBD1 (5 bases). V dropped 2 bases and J dropped 0 bases, with 14 bases sitting between them. Germline V gene lookup returns CDR1 MGHRA and CDR2 YSYEKL. The CDR3 is 17 residues long. CDR3 residues: CASSQTGGKVSGNTIYF. CDR3 coding DNA: TGCGCCAGCAGCCAAACTGGGGGGAAGGTCTCTGGAAACACCATATATTTT.

The chain combines TRBV7-2 with TRBJ2-7; 9 bases fit TRBD1. The CDR3 contains 15 residues. Germline loops: CDR1 SGHTA, CDR2 FQGNSA. V trimming: 5 bases; J trimming: 3 bases; junction bases outside the gene matches: 8. The DNA for the CDR3 is TGTGCCAGCAGCCCGACCGGGACAGGGATCTACGAGCAGTACTTC. Protein: CASSPTGTGIYEQYF.

V is TRBV2 and J is TRBJ1-4; D is possibly TRBD1 (5 bases). The CDR3 extends over 14 amino acids. Looked up from germline, CDR1 is SNHLY and CDR2 is FYNNEI. The germline V and J ends were trimmed by 4 bases and 8 bases, with 14 bases remaining between them. Here the CDR3 reads CASSASREGEKLFF. DNA of the CDR3: TGTGCCAGCAGTGCAAGCAGGGAGGGGGAAAAACTGTTTTTT.

The J gene is TRBJ2-5, the V gene TRBV11-2; D not certain. Germline CDR1 is SGHAT and CDR2 is FQNNGV. The CDR3 totals 15 residues. V lost 1 base and J lost 1, with 10 bases in between. CDR3: CASSLGPKLQETQYF. The CDR3 DNA follows: TGTGCCAGCAGCTTAGGTCCCAAACTCCAAGAGACCCAGTACTTC.

This clone occurred a few times. Because the CDR3 is missing its conserved closing phenylalanine or tryptophan, this is likely a read error. This rearrangement joins TRBV7-3 to TRBJ1-6; no clear D. Trimming stripped 2 bases from V and 7 bases from J, with 6 bases between. This CDR3 contains 13 residues. Germline CDR1 reads SGHTA; CDR2 reads FQGTGA. The CDR3 DNA reads as TGTGCCAGCAGCTTACGGGTCAATTCACCCCTCCACCTT. Protein sequence: CASSLRVNSPLHL.

V and J are TRBV28 and TRBJ2-3; perhaps TRBD2 as D (5 bases). The germline V gene has CDR1 MDHEN and CDR2 SYDVKM. The CDR3 runs 10 residues. Trimming removed 8 bases from V and 6 bases from J, with 6 bases in between. The CDR3, as DNA: TGTGCCAGCGGGGAGGATACGCAGTATTTT. Translated: CASGEDTQYF.

J is TRBJ1-2 and V is TRBV28, with D hard to call. V lost 3 bases and J 4 bases, leaving 15 bases between the germline ends. The CDR3 runs to 15 residues. Germline CDR1 reads MDHEN; CDR2 reads SYDVKM. DNA for the CDR3: TGTGCCAGCAGTTTGCGGTCCCGAGAAGGCTATGGCTACACCTTC. This gives the protein CASSLRSREGYGYTF.

This clone was seen only a few times. The gene calls are TRBV6-5 and TRBJ1-2; 7 bases agree with TRBD1. The CDR3 is 16 amino acids. With V trimmed by 0 bases and J by 4 bases, 8 bases remained unmatched. Germline V CDR1 and CDR2: MNHEY, SVGAGI. DNA of the CDR3: TGTGCCAGCAGTTACTCCCCGGACAGGTCATTCTATGGCTACACCTTC. Its protein is CASSYSPDRSFYGYTF.

This clone was detected only once. This chain joins TRBV2 and TRBJ1-5; D gene uncertain. Trimming shortened V by 1 base and J by 7 bases, and 8 bases separated the two germline ends. Germline V gene lookup returns CDR1 SNHLY and CDR2 FYNNEI. The CDR3 is 13 amino acids. As DNA, the CDR3 is TGTGCCAGCAGTGAAGTGGTGGGCCAGCCCCAGCATTTT. This encodes CASSEVVGQPQHF.

V and J are TRBV13 and TRBJ1-2, with D hard to call. In germline, CDR1 is PRHDT, CDR2 FYEKMQ (reference sequence). V lost 1 base to trimming and J lost 4 bases, with 10 bases between them. The CDR3 length is 14 residues. CDR3 protein: CASSLVHVAYGYTF. The CDR3 DNA is TGTGCCAGCAGCTTAGTTCACGTGGCCTATGGCTACACCTTC.

The gene calls are TRBV19 and TRBJ1-5; 8 bases fit TRBD1. The CDR3 consists of 16 residues. Trimming at V came to 5 bases and at J to 6 bases, leaving 12 bases not matched to a gene. Per germline, CDR1 LNHDA and CDR2 SQIVND (reference sequence). The CDR3 sequence is CASSPLRQGKTQPQHF. DNA for the CDR3: TGTGCCAGTAGTCCCCTGAGACAGGGGAAAACTCAGCCCCAGCATTTT.

This chain connects TRBV12-5 to TRBJ1-1, with D possibly TRBD1 on 6 matching bases. Germline V lookup: CDR1 LGHNT, CDR2 FRNRAP. The V gene lost 0 bases and the J gene lost 5 bases, with 19 bases spanning the gap. The length of the CDR3 is 17 residues. DNA of the CDR3: TGTGCTAGTGGTTTGGTAAGGGGTCAAGGGGGAAATACTGAAGCTTTCTTT. Translation: CASGLVRGQGGNTEAFF.

CDR3 DNA sequence: TGTGCCAGCAGTTCCGAGACAGGGGGCTATGGCTACACCTTC. It is translated as CASSSETGGYGYTF. The chain joins TRBV28 to TRBJ1-2; TRBD1 aligns across 9 bases. The V gene end was trimmed by 4 bases and the J gene end by 4 bases; junction bases not matched to a gene: 4. The germline V gene encodes CDR1 MDHEN and CDR2 SYDVKM. CDR3 length equals 14 residues.

Here the CDR3 reads CASSFWGGAKDTQYF. DNA of the CDR3: TGTGCCAGCAGCTTCTGGGGGGGGGCAAAAGATACGCAGTATTTT. The chain has TRBV7-3 and TRBJ2-3, with a weak D call TRBD2 (7 bases). The CDR3 loop spans 15 amino acids. Trimming pared 3 bases from V and 5 bases from J, leaving 15 bases between. Germline V gives CDR1 SGHTA, CDR2 FQGTGA.

The V and J genes are TRBV7-8 and TRBJ1-1; 8 nucleotides line up with TRBD1. Trimming removed 0 bases from V and 1 base from J; junction bases left unmatched: 7. CDR1 and CDR2 from the germline V gene are SGHVS and FQNEAQ. The CDR3 is 17 amino acids. CDR3 region: CASSLASGTGKNTEAFF. CDR3 bases: TGTGCCAGCAGCTTAGCGTCTGGGACAGGCAAGAACACTGAAGCTTTCTTT.

This clone was observed a few times. The chain combines TRBV27 with TRBJ1-5, with TRBD1 as a possible D gene (5 bases). The germline V and J ends were trimmed by 10 bases and 0 bases, with 16 bases remaining between them. The germline V gene has CDR1 MNHEY and CDR2 SMNVEV (reference sequence). The CDR3 has 15 residues. In nucleotides, the CDR3 is TGTGCCACCGCGAGAGCGGGGACTAGCAATCAGCCCCAGCATTTT. Encoded protein: CATARAGTSNQPQHF.

This CDR3 reads CASSVGGGFNQPQHF. The DNA for the CDR3 is TGTGCCAGCAGCGTAGGGGGAGGGTTCAATCAGCCCCAGCATTTT. V and J are TRBV9 and TRBJ1-5, with D unclear. V was trimmed by 0 bases and J by 3 bases, leaving 10 bases between them. The CDR3 extends over 15 amino acids. CDR1 and CDR2 from the germline V gene are SGDLS and YYNGEE.

This chain connects TRBV6-1 to TRBJ1-1; 8 nucleotides match TRBD1. The ends lost 5 bases at V and 0 bases at J; junction bases unmatched: 2. This CDR3 spans 14 amino acids. From germline, CDR1 is MNHNS and CDR2 SASEGT. The CDR3 bases are TGTGCCAGCAGTCGGGACAGGATGAACACTGAAGCTTTCTTT. Amino acid sequence: CASSRDRMNTEAFF.

This sequence joins TRBV9 and TRBJ2-4; D not certain. Between the trimmed V and J ends, which lost 2 bases and 0 bases, there was a span of 12 bases. This CDR3 is built from 16 residues. The germline gives CDR1 SGDLS, CDR2 YYNGEE. The CDR3 nucleotides read TGTGCCAGCAGCGTCCGAACTGCTCTAGCCAAAAACATTCAGTACTTC. Its protein product is CASSVRTALAKNIQYF. Filled out from reference TRBV9 and TRBJ2-4, the complete variable domain reads DSGVTQTPKHLITATGQRVTLRCSPRSGDLSVYWYQQSLDQGLQFLIQYYNGEERAKGNILERFSAQQFPDLHSELNLSSLELGDSALYFCASSVRTALAKNIQYFGAGTRLSVL.

The chain carries TRBV7-9 and TRBJ2-1; 8 nucleotides agree with TRBD1. The germline V gene has CDR1 SEHNR and CDR2 FQNEAQ (reference sequence). Trimming took 11 bases from V and 6 from J; bases not matched to a gene: 3. The length of the CDR3 is 11 residues. The CDR3 DNA reads as TGTGCCGGCGGACAGGGCAATGAGCAGTTCTTC. Its translation: CAGGQGNEQFF.

A note on this clone: This is likely a read error, given that the CDR3 carries no conserved phenylalanine or tryptophan at its end. The chain joins TRBV6-1 to TRBJ1-6; D possibly corresponds to TRBD1 (6 bases). The CDR3 has 15 amino acids. V was cut by 5 bases and J by 1 base, with 9 bases left in between. The germline V gene has CDR1 MNHNS and CDR2 SASEGT. The CDR3: CASSSDSSYNSPLHL. As DNA, the CDR3 is TGTGCCAGCAGTTCGGACAGTTCCTATAATTCACCCCTCCACCTT.

The CDR3 protein is CASSIGGGSPNEQFF. The CDR3 DNA reads TGTGCCAGTAGTATCGGAGGTGGAAGTCCCAATGAGCAGTTCTTC. The V call is TRBV19, the J call TRBJ2-1, with D perhaps TRBD2 (5 bases). Germline values: CDR1 LNHDA, CDR2 SQIVND (reference sequence). CDR3 length: 15 residues. V was pared by 3 bases and J by 6 bases, with 15 bases between.

The chain recombines TRBV14 with TRBJ2-3, with D possibly matching TRBD1 (5 bases). The CDR3 extends over 16 amino acids. The V end lost 1 base, the J end lost 2 bases, and 13 bases lay between the germline ends. CDR1 and CDR2 (germline): SGHDN, FVKESK. DNA for the CDR3: TGTGCCAGCAGCCAAGGGCGCGACAGACTCACAGATACGCAGTATTTT. Translated, it gives CASSQGRDRLTDTQYF.

The chain employs TRBV5-1 and TRBJ1-1, with 9 nucleotides matching TRBD1. With 4 bases clipped from V and 2 bases from J, the junction kept 9 bases outside the gene matches. Germline CDR1 reads SGHRS; CDR2 reads YFSETQ. There are 16 residues in the CDR3. The CDR3 is CASSTRNRGPNTEAFF. The CDR3 region has the DNA TGCGCCAGCAGCACACGGAACAGGGGGCCCAACACTGAAGCTTTCTTT. The full variable domain, completed using reference TRBV5-1 and TRBJ1-1, is KAGVTQTPRYLIKTRGQQVTLSCSPISGHRSVSWYQQTPGQGLQFLFEYFSETQRNKGNFPGRFSGRQFSNSRSEMNVSTLELGDSALYLCASSTRNRGPNTEAFFGQGTRLTVV.

The CDR3 reads CSVYRVGYEQYF. The CDR3 DNA is TGCAGCGTATACAGGGTGGGCTACGAGCAGTACTTC. This chain links TRBV29-1 with TRBJ2-7; a weak D match, TRBD1 (6 bases). The V gene's germline CDR1 is SQVTM and CDR2 ANQGSEA. The V and J ends lost 6 bases and 3 bases respectively, with 12 bases between them. This CDR3 spans 12 amino acids.

The V and J genes are TRBV4-3 and TRBJ2-3; TRBD2 aligns across 10 bases. V shed 0 bases and J 0 bases; nucleotides not matched to a gene: 12. The CDR3 extends over 20 amino acids. Germline V lookup: CDR1 LGHNA, CDR2 YSLEER. The DNA of the CDR3 is TGCGCCAGCAGCCAAGATCTTGGGGTTAGCGGGAGGACTAGCACAGATACGCAGTATTTT. Residues: CASSQDLGVSGRTSTDTQYF.

This chain joins TRBV5-1 and TRBJ2-3; a weak D match, TRBD2 (6 bases). Between the trimmed V and J ends, which lost 2 bases and 3 bases, there was a span of 10 bases. The CDR3 spans 14 residues. CDR1 and CDR2 from the germline V gene are SGHRS and YFSETQ. CDR3 protein: CASSLDGRTDTQYF. CDR3 nucleotide sequence: TGCGCCAGCAGCTTAGATGGGAGGACAGATACGCAGTATTTT. Drawing the rest from reference TRBV5-1 and TRBJ2-3, the complete variable domain is KAGVTQTPRYLIKTRGQQVTLSCSPISGHRSVSWYQQTPGQGLQFLFEYFSETQRNKGNFPGRFSGRQFSNSRSEMNVSTLELGDSALYLCASSLDGRTDTQYFGPGTRLTVL.

The chain couples TRBV2 to TRBJ2-3; 10 nucleotides match TRBD2. J gave up 3 bases and V 3 bases, and 6 bases lay outside the gene matches. This CDR3 has 16 amino acids. The germline V gene has CDR1 SNHLY and CDR2 FYNNEI. Written as DNA, the CDR3 is TGTGCCAGCAGTGACTGGGCTAGCGGGGGAACAGATACGCAGTATTTT. Translation: CASSDWASGGTDTQYF.